The clone carrying this T cell receptor (beta chain) was seen a few times. Its target is not known. The data belong to a study of T cells after yellow fever vaccination. Study-wide results and caveats: Although most clonotypes did not, a small share appeared in both CD4 and CD8 compartments. Once the booster was given, most primary-vaccination clones reappeared, at about 97% for CD4 and 88% for CD8.

The CDR3 consists of 17 residues. Trimming removed 0 bases from V and 1 base from J, with 18 bases in between. Germline V gene lookup returns CDR1 DFQATT and CDR2 SNEGSKA (reference sequence). Template-switching 5'RACE yielded the TCR cDNA; a universal primer site and UMIs were added in the process. Via MiXCR, TCRdb re-called the 5' RACE reads, giving one row per CDR3 protein. Here the sample spans about 580,000 distinct CDR3 sequences, less than 20% being singletons. The chain is built from TRBV20-1 and TRBJ1-2; TRBD1 is a possible D gene (6 bases). The specimen was PBMCs, collected 5 to 6 days after the first yellow fever vaccination. The receptor was derived from a man between 18 and 35 years old who received the YFV17D yellow fever vaccine. The CDR3 protein is CSARERGRGGFNYGYTF. Written as DNA, the CDR3 is TGCAGTGCTAGAGAGAGGGGGAGAGGGGGTTTTAACTATGGCTACACCTTC.